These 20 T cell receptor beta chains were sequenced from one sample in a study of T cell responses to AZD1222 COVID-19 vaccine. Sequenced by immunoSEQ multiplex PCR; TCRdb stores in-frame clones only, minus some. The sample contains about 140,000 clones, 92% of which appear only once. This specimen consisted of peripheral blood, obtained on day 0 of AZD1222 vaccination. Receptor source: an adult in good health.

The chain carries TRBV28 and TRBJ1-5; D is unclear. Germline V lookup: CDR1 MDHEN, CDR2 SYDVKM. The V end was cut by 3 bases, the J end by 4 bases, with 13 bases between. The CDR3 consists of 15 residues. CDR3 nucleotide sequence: TGTGCCAGCAGTTTTTTTACCACGCAGAATCAGCCCCAGCATTTT. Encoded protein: CASSFFTTQNQPQHF. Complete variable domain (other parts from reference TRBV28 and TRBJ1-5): DVKVTQSSRYLVKRTGEKVFLECVQDMDHENMFWYRQDPGLGLRLIYFSYDVKMKEKGDIPEGYSVSREKKERFSLILESASTNQTSMYLCASSFFTTQNQPQHFGDGTRLSIL.

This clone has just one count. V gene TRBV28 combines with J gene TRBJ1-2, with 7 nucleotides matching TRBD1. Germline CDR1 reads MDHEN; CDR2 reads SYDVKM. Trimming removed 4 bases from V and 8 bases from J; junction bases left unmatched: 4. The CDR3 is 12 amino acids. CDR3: CASSSTGWGYTF. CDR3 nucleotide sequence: TGTGCCAGCAGTTCGACAGGGTGGGGCTACACCTTC.

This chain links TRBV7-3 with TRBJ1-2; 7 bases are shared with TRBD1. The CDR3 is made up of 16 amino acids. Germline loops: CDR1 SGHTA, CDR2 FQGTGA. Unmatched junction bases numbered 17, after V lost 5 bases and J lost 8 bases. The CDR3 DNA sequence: TGTGCCAGCAGCCCCCGAAGGGGGCGCGAATATAGCGGCTACACCTTC. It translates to CASSPRRGREYSGYTF.

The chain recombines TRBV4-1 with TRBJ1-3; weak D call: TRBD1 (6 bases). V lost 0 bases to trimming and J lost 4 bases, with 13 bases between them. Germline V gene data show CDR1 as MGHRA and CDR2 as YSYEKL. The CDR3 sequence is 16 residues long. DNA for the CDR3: TGCGCCAGCAGCCAAGAAGGGGGGCTCCGAGGAAACACCATATATTTT. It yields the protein CASSQEGGLRGNTIYF.

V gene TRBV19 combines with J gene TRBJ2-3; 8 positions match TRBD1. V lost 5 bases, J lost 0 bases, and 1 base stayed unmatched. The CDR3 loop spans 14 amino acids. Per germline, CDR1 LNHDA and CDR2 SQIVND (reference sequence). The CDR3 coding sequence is TGTGCCAGTAGTCGGACAGGGAGCACAGATACGCAGTATTTT. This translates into CASSRTGSTDTQYF.

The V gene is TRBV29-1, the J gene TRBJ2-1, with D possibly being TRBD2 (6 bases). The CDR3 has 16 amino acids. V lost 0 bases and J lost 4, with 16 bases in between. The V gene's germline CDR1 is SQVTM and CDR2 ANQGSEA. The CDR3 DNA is TGCAGCGTTGAAGATCAGCGGGCCGTGGGGTACAATGAGCAGTTCTTC. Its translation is CSVEDQRAVGYNEQFF.

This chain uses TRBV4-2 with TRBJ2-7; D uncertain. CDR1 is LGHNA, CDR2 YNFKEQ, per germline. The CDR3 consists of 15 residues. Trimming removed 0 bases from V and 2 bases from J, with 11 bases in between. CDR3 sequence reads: CASSQEVGYTYEQYF. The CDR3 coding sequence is TGTGCCAGCAGCCAAGAGGTCGGTTATACCTACGAGCAGTACTTC.

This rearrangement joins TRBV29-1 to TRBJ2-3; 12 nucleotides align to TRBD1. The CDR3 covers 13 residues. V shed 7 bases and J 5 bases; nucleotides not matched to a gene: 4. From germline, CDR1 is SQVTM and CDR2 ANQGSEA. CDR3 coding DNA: TGCAGCGGGGGACAGGGGGCCGGAGATACGCAGTATTTT. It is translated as CSGGQGAGDTQYF.

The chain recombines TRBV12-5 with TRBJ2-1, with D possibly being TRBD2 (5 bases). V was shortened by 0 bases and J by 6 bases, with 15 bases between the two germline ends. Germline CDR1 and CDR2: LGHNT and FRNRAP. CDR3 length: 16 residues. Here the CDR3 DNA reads TGTGCTAGTGGTTTGGTAATCGGGGAGTCCGGCAATGAGCAGTTCTTC. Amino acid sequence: CASGLVIGESGNEQFF.

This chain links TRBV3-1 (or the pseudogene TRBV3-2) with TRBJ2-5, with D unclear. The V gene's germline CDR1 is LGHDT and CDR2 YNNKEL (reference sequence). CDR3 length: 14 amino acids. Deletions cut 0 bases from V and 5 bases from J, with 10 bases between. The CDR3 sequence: CASSQDDEFETQYF. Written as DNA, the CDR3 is TGTGCCAGCAGCCAAGATGATGAGTTTGAGACCCAGTACTTC.

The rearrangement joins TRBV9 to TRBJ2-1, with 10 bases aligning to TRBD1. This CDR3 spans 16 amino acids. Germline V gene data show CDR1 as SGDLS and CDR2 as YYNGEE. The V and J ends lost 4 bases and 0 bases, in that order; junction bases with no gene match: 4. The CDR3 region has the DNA TGTGCCAGCAGCCCGCGGACAGGGGGCTCCTACAATGAGCAGTTCTTC. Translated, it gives CASSPRTGGSYNEQFF. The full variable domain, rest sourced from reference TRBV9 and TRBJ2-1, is DSGVTQTPKHLITATGQRVTLRCSPRSGDLSVYWYQQSLDQGLQFLIQYYNGEERAKGNILERFSAQQFPDLHSELNLSSLELGDSALYFCASSPRTGGSYNEQFFGPGTRLTVL.

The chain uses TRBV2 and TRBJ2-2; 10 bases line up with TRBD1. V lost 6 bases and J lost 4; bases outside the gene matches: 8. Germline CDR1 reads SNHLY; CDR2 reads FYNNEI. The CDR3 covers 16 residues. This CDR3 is CASRPRQGAGTGELFF. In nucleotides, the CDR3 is TGTGCCAGCAGACCCCGACAGGGGGCGGGCACCGGGGAGCTGTTTTTT.

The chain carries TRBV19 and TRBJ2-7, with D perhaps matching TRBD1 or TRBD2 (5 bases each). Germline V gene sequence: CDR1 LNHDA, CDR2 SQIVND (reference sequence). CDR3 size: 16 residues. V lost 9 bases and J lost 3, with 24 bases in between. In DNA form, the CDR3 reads TGTGCCAGCGGCAGGGCTTCGGCGGGCTCCGTCTACGAGCAGTACTTC. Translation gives CASGRASAGSVYEQYF.

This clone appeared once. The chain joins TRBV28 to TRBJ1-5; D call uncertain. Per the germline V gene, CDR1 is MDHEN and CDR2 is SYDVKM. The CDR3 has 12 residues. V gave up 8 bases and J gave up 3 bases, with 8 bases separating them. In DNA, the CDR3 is TGTGCCAGCGGATTTACCAATCAGCCCCAGCATTTT. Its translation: CASGFTNQPQHF.

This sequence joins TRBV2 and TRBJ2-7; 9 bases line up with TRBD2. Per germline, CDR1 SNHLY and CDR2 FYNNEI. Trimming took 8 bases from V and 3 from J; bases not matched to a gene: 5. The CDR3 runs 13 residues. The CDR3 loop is CASEREVDYEQYF. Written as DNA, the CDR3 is TGTGCCAGCGAGCGGGAGGTAGACTACGAGCAGTACTTC.

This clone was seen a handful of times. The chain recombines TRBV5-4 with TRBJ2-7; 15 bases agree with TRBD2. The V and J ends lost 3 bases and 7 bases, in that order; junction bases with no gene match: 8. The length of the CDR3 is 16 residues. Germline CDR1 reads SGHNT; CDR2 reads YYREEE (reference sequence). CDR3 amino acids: CASSSRGTSGGLEQYF. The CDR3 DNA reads TGTGCCAGCAGCTCCAGAGGGACTAGCGGGGGGTTAGAGCAGTACTTC.

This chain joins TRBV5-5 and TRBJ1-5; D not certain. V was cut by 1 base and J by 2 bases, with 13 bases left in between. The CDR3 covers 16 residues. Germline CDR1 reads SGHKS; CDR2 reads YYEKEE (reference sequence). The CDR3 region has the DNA TGTGCCAGCAGCTTGTACGAGGGATGGGGCAATCAGCCCCAGCATTTT. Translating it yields CASSLYEGWGNQPQHF.

The CDR3 DNA follows: TGTGCCAGCAGTTTGTCCGCTGCAGGGGGCCGTGGCTACACCTTC. This encodes CASSLSAAGGRGYTF. The V and J genes are TRBV27 and TRBJ1-2; 8 nucleotides align to TRBD1. The junction had 10 bases not matched to a gene; V was cut back by 3 bases and J by 7 bases. Germline-derived CDR1 and CDR2 are MNHEY and SMNVEV (reference sequence). The CDR3 covers 15 residues.

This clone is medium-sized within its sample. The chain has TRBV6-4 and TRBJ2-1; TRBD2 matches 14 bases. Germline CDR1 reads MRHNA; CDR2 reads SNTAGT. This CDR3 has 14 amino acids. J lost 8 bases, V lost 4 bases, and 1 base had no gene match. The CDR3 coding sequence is TGTGCCAGCAGTGGGGGACTAGCGGGAGATGAGCAGTTCTTC. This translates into CASSGGLAGDEQFF.

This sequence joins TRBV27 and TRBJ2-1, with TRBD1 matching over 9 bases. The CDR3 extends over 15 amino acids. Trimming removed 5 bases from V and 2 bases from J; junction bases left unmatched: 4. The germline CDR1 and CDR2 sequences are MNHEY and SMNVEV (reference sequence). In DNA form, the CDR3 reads TGTGCCAGCAGTCCCCGGACAGGGGCCTACAATGAGCAGTTCTTC. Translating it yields CASSPRTGAYNEQFF.